The T cell receptor (beta chain) described here comes from a study of T cell responses to AZD1222 COVID-19 vaccine. Study-level points and caveats: Of spike-specific TCRs, nearly half reportedly target regions left unmutated in variants.

Trimming stripped 6 bases from V and 7 bases from J, with 18 bases between. Germline CDR1 and CDR2: MNHEY and SVGAGI. CDR3 size: 15 residues. Pooling covered second doses at about 4 or about 12 weeks. Profiling relied on immunoSEQ multiplex PCR, and the TCRdb table lists in-frame clones only, not all of them. This sample yields about 150,000 clones, of which about 92% are seen a single time; roughly 3.4% belongs to the top ten. Concerning this clone: Its cognate antigen is unknown.

The TCR comes from an adult who received the AZD1222 COVID-19 vaccine. Sequences were derived from peripheral blood, sampled 28 days after the second AZD1222 dose. The chain joins TRBV6-5 to TRBJ2-2; D might be TRBD1 or TRBD2, each matching 5 bases. DNA for the CDR3: TGTGCCAGCAGACGGGCCGAGTCTGGGGGCGGGGAGCTGTTTTTT. Translation gives CASRRAESGGGELFF.